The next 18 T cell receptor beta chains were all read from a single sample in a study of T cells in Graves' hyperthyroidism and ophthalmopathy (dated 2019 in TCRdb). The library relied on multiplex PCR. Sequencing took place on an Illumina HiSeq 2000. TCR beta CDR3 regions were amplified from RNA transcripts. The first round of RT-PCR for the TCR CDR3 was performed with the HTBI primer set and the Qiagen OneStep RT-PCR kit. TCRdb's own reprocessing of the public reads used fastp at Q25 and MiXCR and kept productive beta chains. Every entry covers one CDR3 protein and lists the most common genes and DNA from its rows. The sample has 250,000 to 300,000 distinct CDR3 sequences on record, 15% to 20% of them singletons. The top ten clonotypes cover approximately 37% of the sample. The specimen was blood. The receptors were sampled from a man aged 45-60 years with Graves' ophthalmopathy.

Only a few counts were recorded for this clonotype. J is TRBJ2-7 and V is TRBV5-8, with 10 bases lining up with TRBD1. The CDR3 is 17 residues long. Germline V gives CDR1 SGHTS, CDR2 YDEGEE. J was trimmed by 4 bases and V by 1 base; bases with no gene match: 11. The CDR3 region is CASSLRGGQGVTYEQYF. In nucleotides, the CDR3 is TGTGCCAGCAGCTTGAGGGGCGGACAGGGGGTAACTTACGAGCAGTACTTC.

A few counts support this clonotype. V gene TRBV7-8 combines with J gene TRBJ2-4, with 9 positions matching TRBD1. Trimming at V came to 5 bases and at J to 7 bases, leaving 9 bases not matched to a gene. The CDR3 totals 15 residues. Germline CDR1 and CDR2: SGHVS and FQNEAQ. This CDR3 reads CASSKGWTGENIQYF. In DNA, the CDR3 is TGTGCCAGCAGCAAGGGTTGGACAGGGGAGAACATTCAGTACTTC.

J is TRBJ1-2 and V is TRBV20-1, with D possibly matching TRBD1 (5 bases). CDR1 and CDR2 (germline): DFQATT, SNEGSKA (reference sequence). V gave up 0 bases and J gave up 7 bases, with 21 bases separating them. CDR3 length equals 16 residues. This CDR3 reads CSARDRYKGPRAGYTF. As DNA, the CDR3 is TGCAGTGCTAGAGATCGGTATAAGGGGCCTAGGGCTGGCTACACCTTC.

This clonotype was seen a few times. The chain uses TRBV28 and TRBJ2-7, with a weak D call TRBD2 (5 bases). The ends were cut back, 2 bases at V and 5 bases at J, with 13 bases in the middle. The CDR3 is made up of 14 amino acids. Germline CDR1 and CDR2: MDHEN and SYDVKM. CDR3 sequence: CASSLVIEGHEQYF. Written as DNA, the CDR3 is TGTGCCAGCAGTTTAGTAATTGAGGGCCACGAGCAGTACTTC.

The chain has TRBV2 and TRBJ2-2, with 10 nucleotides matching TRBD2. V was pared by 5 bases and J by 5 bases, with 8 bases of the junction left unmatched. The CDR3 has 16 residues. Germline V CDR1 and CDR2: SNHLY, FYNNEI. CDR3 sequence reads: CASSPGIAGGTGELFF. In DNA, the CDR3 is TGTGCCAGCAGTCCCGGTATAGCGGGAGGAACCGGGGAGCTGTTTTTT.

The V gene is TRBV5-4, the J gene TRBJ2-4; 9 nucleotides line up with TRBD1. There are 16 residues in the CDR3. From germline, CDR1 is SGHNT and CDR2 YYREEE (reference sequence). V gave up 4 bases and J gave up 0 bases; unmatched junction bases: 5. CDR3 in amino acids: CASSPWTGAAKNIQYF. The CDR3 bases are TGTGCCAGCAGCCCCTGGACAGGGGCAGCCAAAAACATTCAGTACTTC.

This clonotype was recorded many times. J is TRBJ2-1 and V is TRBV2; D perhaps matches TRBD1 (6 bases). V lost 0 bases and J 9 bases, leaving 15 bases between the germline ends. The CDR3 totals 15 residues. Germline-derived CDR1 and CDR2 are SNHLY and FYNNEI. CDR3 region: CASSEATGTTSEQFF. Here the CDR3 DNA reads TGTGCCAGCAGTGAAGCGACAGGAACTACAAGTGAGCAGTTCTTC.

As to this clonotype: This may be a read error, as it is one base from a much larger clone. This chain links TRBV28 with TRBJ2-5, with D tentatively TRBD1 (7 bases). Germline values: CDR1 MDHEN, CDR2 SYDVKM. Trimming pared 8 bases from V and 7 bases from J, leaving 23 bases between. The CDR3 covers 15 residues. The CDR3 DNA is TGTGCCAGCCGTCGCGGGACCCCAGGGGGAGGGACCCAGTACTTC. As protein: CASRRGTPGGGTQYF.

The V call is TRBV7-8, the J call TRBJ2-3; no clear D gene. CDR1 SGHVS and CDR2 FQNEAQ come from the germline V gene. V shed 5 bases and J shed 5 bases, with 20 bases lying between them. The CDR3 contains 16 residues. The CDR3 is CASSPILRPVGDTQYF. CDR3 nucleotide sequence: TGTGCCAGCAGCCCTATACTGCGGCCGGTCGGAGATACGCAGTATTTT.

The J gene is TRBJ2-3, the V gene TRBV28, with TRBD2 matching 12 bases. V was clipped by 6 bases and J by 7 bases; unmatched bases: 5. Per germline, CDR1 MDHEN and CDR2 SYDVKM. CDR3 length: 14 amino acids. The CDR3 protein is CASRASGRVHTQYF. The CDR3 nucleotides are TGTGCCAGCAGGGCTAGCGGGAGGGTACATACGCAGTATTTT.

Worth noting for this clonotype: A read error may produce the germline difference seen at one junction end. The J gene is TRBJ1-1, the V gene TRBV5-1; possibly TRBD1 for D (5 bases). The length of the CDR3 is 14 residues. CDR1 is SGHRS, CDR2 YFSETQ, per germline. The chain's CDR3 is CASSFQGGNTEVFF. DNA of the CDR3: TGCGCCAGCAGCTTCCAGGGTGGGAACACTGAAGTTTTCTTT.

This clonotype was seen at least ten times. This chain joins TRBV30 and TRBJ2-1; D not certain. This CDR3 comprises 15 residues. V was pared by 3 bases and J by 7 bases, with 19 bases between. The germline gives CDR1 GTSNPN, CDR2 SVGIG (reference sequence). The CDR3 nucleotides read TGTGCCTGGAGCGGAAGTGTTCCCAGATCGAATGAGCAGTTCTTC. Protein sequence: CAWSGSVPRSNEQFF.

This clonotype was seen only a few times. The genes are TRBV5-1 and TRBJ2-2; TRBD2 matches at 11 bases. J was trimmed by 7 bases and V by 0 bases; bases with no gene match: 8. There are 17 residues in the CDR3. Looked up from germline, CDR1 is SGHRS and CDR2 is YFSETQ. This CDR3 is CASSLELAGVPGGELFF. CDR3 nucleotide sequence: TGCGCCAGCAGCTTGGAACTAGCGGGAGTTCCAGGCGGGGAGCTGTTTTTT. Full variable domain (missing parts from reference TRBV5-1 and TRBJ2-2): KAGVTQTPRYLIKTRGQQVTLSCSPISGHRSVSWYQQTPGQGLQFLFEYFSETQRNKGNFPGRFSGRQFSNSRSEMNVSTLELGDSALYLCASSLELAGVPGGELFFGEGSRLTVL.

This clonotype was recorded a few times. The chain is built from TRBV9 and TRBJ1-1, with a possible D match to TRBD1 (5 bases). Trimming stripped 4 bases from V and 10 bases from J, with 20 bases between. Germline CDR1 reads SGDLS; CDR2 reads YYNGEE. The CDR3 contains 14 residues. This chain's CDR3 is CASSPNLQVRGAFF. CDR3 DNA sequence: TGTGCCAGCAGCCCAAACTTACAGGTTAGGGGAGCTTTCTTT. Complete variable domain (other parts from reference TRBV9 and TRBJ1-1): DSGVTQTPKHLITATGQRVTLRCSPRSGDLSVYWYQQSLDQGLQFLIQYYNGEERAKGNILERFSAQQFPDLHSELNLSSLELGDSALYFCASSPNLQVRGAFFGQGTRLTVV.

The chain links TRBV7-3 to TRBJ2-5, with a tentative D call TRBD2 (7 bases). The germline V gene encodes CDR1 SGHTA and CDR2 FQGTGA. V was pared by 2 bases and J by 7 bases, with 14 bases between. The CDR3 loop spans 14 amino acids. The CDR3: CASSLGGASGTQYF. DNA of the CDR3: TGTGCCAGCAGCTTAGGGGGGGCTAGCGGGACCCAGTACTTC.

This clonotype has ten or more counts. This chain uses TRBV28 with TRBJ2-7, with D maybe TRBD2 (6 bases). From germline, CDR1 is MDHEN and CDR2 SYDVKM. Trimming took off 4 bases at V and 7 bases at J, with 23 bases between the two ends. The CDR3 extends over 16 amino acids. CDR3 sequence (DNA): TGTGCCAGCAGTTCTCTTCAGGAGGTGGGGGAGGATGAGCAGTACTTC. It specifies CASSSLQEVGEDEQYF.

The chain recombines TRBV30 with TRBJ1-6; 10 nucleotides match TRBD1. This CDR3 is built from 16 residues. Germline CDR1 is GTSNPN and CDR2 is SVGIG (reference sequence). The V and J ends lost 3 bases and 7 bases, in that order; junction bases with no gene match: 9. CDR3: CAWRKATGGQNSPLHF. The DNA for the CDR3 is TGTGCCTGGAGAAAGGCGACAGGGGGCCAGAATTCACCCCTCCACTTT.

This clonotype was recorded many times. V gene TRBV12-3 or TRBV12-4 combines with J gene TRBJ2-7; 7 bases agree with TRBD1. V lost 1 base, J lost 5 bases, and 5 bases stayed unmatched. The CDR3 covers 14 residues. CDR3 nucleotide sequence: TGTGCCAGCAGTTTAGACCAGGGGGAAGACGAGCAGTACTTC. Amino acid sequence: CASSLDQGEDEQYF.